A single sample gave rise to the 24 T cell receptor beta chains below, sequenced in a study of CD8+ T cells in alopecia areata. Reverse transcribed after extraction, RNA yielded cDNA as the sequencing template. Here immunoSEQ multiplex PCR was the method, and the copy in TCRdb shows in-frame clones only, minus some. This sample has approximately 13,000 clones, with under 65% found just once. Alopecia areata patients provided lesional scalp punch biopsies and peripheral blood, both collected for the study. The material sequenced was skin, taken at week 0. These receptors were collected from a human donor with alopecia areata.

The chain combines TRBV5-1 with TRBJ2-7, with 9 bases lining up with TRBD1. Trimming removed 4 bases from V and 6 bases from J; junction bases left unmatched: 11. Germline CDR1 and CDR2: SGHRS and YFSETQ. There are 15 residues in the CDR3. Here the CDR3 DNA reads TGCGCCAGCAGCGAATCCGGGACAGGGATGACCGAGCAGTACTTC. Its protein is CASSESGTGMTEQYF. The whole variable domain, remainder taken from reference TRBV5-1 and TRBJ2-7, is KAGVTQTPRYLIKTRGQQVTLSCSPISGHRSVSWYQQTPGQGLQFLFEYFSETQRNKGNFPGRFSGRQFSNSRSEMNVSTLELGDSALYLCASSESGTGMTEQYFGPGTRLTVT.

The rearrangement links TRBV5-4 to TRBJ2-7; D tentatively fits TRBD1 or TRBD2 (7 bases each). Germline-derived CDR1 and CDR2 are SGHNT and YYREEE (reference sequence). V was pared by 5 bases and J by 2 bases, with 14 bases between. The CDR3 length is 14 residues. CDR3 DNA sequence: TGTGCCAGCAGGGGAGGGGGCGCCCCCTACGAGCAGTACTTC. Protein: CASRGGGAPYEQYF.

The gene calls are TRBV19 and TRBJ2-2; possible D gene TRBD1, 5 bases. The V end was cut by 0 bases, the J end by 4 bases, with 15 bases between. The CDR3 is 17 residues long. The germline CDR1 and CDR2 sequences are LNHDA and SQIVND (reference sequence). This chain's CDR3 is CASSIDPPGRITGELFF. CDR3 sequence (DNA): TGTGCCAGTAGTATAGATCCACCAGGGCGAATCACCGGGGAGCTGTTTTTT.

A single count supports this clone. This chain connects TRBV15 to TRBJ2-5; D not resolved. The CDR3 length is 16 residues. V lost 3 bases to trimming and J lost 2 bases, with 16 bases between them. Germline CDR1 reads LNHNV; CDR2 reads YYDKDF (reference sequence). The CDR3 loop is CATSRVYASSQETQYF. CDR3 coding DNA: TGTGCCACCAGCAGGGTGTACGCCTCGTCTCAAGAGACCCAGTACTTC. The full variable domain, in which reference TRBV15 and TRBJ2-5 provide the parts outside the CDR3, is DAMVIQNPRYQVTQFGKPVTLSCSQTLNHNVMYWYQQKSSQAPKLLFHYYDKDFNNEADTPDNFQSRRPNTSFCFLDIRSPGLGDTAMYLCATSRVYASSQETQYFGPGTRLLVL.

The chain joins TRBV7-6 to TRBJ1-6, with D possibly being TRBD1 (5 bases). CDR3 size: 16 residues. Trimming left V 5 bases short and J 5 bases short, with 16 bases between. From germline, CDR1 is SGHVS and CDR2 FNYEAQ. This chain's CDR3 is CASSAGGGTDNSPLHF. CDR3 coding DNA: TGTGCCAGCAGCGCCGGGGGGGGGACGGATAATTCACCCCTCCACTTT.

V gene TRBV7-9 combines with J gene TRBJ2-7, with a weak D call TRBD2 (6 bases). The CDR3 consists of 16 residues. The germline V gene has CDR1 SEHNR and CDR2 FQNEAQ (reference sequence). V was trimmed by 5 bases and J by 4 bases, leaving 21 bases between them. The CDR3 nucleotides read TGTGCCAGCAGCCAAAGGCGGGGAGCGGGTGATTACGAGCAGTACTTC. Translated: CASSQRRGAGDYEQYF.

The CDR3 spells CAISDPQGYTEAFF. In nucleotides, the CDR3 is TGTGCCATCAGTGACCCACAGGGGTACACTGAAGCTTTCTTT. This chain links TRBV10-3 with TRBJ1-1; 7 bases align to TRBD1. Germline trimming cut 3 bases from V and 3 bases from J; bases unmatched to any gene: 4. Germline assignment: CDR1 ENHRY and CDR2 SYGVKD. CDR3 length equals 14 residues.

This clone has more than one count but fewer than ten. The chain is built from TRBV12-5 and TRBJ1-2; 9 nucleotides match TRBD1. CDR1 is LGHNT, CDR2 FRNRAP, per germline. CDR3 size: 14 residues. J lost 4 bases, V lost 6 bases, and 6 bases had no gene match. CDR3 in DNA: TGTGCTAGTGGCACCGACAGGGGGATCTATGGCTACACCTTC. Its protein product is CASGTDRGIYGYTF.

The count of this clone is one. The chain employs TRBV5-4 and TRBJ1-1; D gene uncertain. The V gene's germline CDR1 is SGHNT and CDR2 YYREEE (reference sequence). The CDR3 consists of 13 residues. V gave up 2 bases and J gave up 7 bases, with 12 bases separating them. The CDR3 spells CASSFLDFHEAFF. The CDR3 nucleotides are TGTGCCAGCAGCTTTTTAGACTTTCATGAAGCTTTCTTT.

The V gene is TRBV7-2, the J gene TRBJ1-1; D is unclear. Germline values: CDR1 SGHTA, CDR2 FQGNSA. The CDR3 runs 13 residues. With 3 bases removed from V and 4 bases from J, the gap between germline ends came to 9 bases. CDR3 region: CASSFGPVTEAFF. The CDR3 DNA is TGTGCCAGCAGCTTTGGTCCAGTCACTGAAGCTTTCTTT.

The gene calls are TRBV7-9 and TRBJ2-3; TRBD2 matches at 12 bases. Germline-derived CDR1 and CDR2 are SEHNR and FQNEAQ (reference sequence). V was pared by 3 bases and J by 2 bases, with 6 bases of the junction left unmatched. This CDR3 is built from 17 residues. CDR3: CASSFRTSGKTTDTQYF. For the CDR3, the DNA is TGTGCCAGCAGCTTTAGGACTAGCGGGAAGACCACAGATACGCAGTATTTT.

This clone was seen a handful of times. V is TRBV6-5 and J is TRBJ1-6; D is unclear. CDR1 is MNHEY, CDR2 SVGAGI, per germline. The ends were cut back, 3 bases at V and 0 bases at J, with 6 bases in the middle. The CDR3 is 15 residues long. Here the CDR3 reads CASSYRSSYNSPLHF. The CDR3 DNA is TGTGCCAGCAGTTATAGAAGCTCCTATAATTCACCCCTCCACTTT.

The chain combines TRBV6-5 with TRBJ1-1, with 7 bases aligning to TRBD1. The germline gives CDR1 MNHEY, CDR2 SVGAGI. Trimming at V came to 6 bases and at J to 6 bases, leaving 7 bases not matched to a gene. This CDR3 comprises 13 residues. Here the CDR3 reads CASSRDRAAEAFF. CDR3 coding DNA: TGTGCCAGCAGCCGTGACAGGGCCGCTGAAGCTTTCTTT.

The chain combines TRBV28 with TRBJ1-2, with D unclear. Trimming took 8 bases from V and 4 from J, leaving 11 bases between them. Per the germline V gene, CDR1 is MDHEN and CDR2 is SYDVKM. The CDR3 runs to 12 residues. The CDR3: CASAGSVYGYTF. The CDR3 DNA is TGTGCCAGCGCCGGGTCTGTCTATGGCTACACCTTC.

In DNA, the CDR3 is TGTGCCACCAGCAGAGGAGTGACAGGCTGGGTTGACGGCTACACCTTC. It translates to CATSRGVTGWVDGYTF. This rearrangement joins TRBV15 to TRBJ1-2, with D perhaps matching TRBD1 (6 bases). Trimming cost V 1 base and J 8 bases, with 20 bases left between them. The CDR3 spans 16 residues. The germline CDR1 and CDR2 sequences are LNHNV and YYDKDF (reference sequence).

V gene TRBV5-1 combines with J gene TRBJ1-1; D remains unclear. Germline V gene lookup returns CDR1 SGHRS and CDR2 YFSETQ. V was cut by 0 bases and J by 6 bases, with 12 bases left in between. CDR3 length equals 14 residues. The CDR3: CASSLVLTPAEAFF. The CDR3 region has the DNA TGCGCCAGCAGCTTGGTTCTAACACCCGCTGAAGCTTTCTTT.

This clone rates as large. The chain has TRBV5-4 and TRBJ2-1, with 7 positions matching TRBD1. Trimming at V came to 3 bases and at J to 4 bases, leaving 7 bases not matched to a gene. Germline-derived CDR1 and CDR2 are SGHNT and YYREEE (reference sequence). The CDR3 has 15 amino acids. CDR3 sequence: CASSSGTVVYNEQFF. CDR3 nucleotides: TGTGCCAGCAGCTCCGGGACAGTCGTTTACAATGAGCAGTTCTTC.

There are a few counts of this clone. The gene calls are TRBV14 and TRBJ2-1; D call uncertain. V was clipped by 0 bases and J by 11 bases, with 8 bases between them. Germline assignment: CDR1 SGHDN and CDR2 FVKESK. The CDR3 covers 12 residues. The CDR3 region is CASSQDKVKQFF. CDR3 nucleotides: TGTGCCAGCAGCCAAGATAAAGTCAAGCAGTTCTTC.

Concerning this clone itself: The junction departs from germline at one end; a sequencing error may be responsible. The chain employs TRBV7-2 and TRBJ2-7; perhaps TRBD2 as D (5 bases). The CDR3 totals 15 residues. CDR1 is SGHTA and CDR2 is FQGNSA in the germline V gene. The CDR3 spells CASSPSVGSSYEQYF. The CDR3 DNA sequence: TGCGCCAGCAGCCCCTCCGTGGGGAGCTCCTACGAGCAGTACTTC.

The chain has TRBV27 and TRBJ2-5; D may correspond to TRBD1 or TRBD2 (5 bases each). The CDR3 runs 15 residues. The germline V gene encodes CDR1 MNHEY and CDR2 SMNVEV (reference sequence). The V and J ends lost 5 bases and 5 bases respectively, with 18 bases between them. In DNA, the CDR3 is TGTGCCAGCAGTCCCGGGACGGTTTTCGGGGAGACCCAGTACTTC. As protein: CASSPGTVFGETQYF.

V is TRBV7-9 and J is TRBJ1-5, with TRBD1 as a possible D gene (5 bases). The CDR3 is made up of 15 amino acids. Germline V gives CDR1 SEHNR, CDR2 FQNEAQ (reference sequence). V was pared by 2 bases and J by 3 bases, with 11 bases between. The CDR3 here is CASSLSIGANQPQHF. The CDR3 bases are TGTGCCAGCAGCTTATCCATCGGGGCCAATCAGCCCCAGCATTTT.

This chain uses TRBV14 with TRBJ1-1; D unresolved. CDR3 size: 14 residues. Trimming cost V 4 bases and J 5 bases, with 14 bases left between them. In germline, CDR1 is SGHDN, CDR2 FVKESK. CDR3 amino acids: CASSPWAGGTEAFF. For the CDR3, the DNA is TGTGCCAGCAGCCCATGGGCAGGCGGGACTGAAGCTTTCTTT.

The CDR3 nucleotides read TGTGCCAGCAGTTACAGGGGGTCTGGCTACACCTTC. This codes for CASSYRGSGYTF. V gene TRBV7-2 combines with J gene TRBJ1-2, with TRBD1 identical over 8 bases. CDR1 and CDR2 from the germline V gene are SGHTA and FQGNSA. The V and J ends lost 6 bases and 7 bases, in that order; junction bases with no gene match: 4. CDR3 size: 12 residues.

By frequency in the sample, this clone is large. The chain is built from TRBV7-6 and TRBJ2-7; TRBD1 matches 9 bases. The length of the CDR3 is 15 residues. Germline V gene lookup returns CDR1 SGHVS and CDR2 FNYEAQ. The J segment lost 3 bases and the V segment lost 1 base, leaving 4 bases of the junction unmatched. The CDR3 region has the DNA TGTGCCAGCAGCTTAGTAGACAGGGGGGACTACGAGCAGTACTTC. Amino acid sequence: CASSLVDRGDYEQYF.